The clone carrying this TCR beta chain was found many times. Its antigen is not known. From the reads, TCRdb called clonotypes with MiXCR, one entry per CDR3 protein. The sample carries roughly 500,000 distinct CDR3 sequences, approximately 16% recorded once. The sample belongs to a study of T cell repertoires in cytomegalovirus infection. Study-level information: Both a matching HLA type and CMV infection were indicated by public TCR beta signatures. Study-wide findings and caveats: Based on cumulative public TCR beta family frequency, carriers of CMV plus the relevant HLA were identified.

The length of the CDR3 is 14 residues. Trimming took off 4 bases at V and 2 bases at J, with 11 bases between the two ends. Germline lookup yields CDR1 SGHVS and CDR2 FQNEAQ. This sequence joins TRBV7-8 and TRBJ2-5; unclear D gene. Sequenced input: CD8+ T cells from PBMCs. The receptor was derived from a human donor in good health (CMV status not recorded). Some clones in this sample may be carry-over from other donors' samples. The CDR3 protein is CASSWSVRQETQYF. CDR3 bases: TGTGCCAGCAGCTGGTCGGTCAGGCAAGAGACCCAGTACTTC.